These 14 T cell receptor beta chains were all obtained from the same sample, sequenced in a study of blood T cells in healthy people across ages. Alongside a J-beta primer mix, a sample-barcoded 5' primer served in a second PCR lasting 7 to 11 cycles. Each CDR3 protein gets one entry after TCRdb re-called the 5' RACE reads with MiXCR. The data contain approximately 800,000 distinct CDR3 sequences, around 36% of them seen just once; the ten biggest clones take up 10% to 15%. Sequencing was carried out using blood. The receptors come from a man aged 18 to 29 in good health.

The chain links TRBV5-5 to TRBJ2-5; D might be TRBD1 (5 bases). The last part of the DNA fits TRBJ2-1 better; the J call may be wrong. This CDR3 comprises 17 residues. Germline V gene lookup returns CDR1 SGHKS and CDR2 YYEKEE (reference sequence). This CDR3 reads CASSFSVQGTSQETQFF. In DNA form, the CDR3 reads TGTGCCAGCAGCTTTTCTGTGCAGGGTACGAGCCAAGAGACCCAGTTCTTC.

About this clonotype: Possible read error: a much larger clone is one base away. The chain combines TRBV15 with TRBJ2-5; D may be TRBD1 (5 bases). Near its end, the DNA agrees better with TRBJ2-7, so the J call may be wrong. CDR1 LNHNV and CDR2 YYDKDF come from the germline V gene (reference sequence). The CDR3 covers 14 residues. The CDR3 region is CATSRDRALDEQYF. As DNA, the CDR3 is TGTGCCACCAGCAGAGACAGGGCCCTCGACGAGCAGTACTTC.

This clonotype showed up just a few times. This CDR3 reads CASSYRVGTGELFF. Written as DNA, the CDR3 is TGTGCCAGCAGCTATCGGGTTGGCACCGGGGAGCTGTTTTTT. The V call is TRBV2, the J call TRBJ2-2; D is uncertain. CDR1 and CDR2 (germline): SNHLY, FYNNEI. Trimming left V 6 bases short and J 4 bases short, with 12 bases between. The CDR3 is made up of 14 amino acids.

This chain connects TRBV30 to TRBJ2-3, with D unresolved. Trimming took off 3 bases at V and 4 bases at J, with 8 bases between the two ends. The CDR3 totals 12 residues. Germline V lookup: CDR1 GTSNPN, CDR2 SVGIG (reference sequence). The CDR3 loop is CAWRGSADTQYF. As DNA, the CDR3 is TGTGCCTGGAGGGGAAGCGCAGATACGCAGTATTTT.

A few counts support this clonotype. Germline and junction disagree at one end, which may indicate a read error. The gene calls are TRBV20-1 and TRBJ1-5; possibly TRBD1 for D (5 bases). This CDR3 spans 12 amino acids. Germline values: CDR1 DFQATT, CDR2 SNEGSKA (reference sequence). This chain's CDR3 is CSARRQNHPQHF. As DNA, the CDR3 is TGCAGTGCTAGAAGACAGAATCACCCCCAGCATTTT.

A remark on this clonotype: Germline and junction disagree at one end, which may indicate a read error. This chain connects TRBV15 to TRBJ1-5, with 10 bases that match TRBD1. Germline loops: CDR1 LNHNV, CDR2 YYDKDF (reference sequence). The CDR3 loop spans 15 amino acids. The CDR3 loop reads CATSHDRGLNHPQHF. In DNA form, the CDR3 reads TGTGCCACCAGCCATGACAGGGGGCTCAATCACCCCCAGCATTTT.

This clonotype was observed a handful of times. The chain couples TRBV5-1 to TRBJ1-1; possible D gene TRBD1, 5 bases. The CDR3 consists of 13 residues. Per germline, CDR1 SGHRS and CDR2 YFSETQ. V was clipped by 0 bases and J by 6 bases, with 9 bases between them. For the CDR3, the DNA is TGCGCCAGCAGCTTGGAAGGGGCACCTGAAGCTTTCTTT. Translating gives CASSLEGAPEAFF.

The chain has TRBV30 and TRBJ1-6; no firm D call. Germline CDR1 GTSNPN, CDR2 SVGIG (reference sequence). There are 13 residues in the CDR3. The ends were cut back, 4 bases at V and 10 bases at J, with 14 bases in the middle. The CDR3 loop reads CAWTVGVQSPLHF. The DNA for the CDR3 is TGTGCCTGGACGGTGGGAGTGCAGTCACCCCTCCACTTT.

This chain connects TRBV2 to TRBJ2-1, with D perhaps assigned TRBD1 or TRBD2 (5 bases each). CDR1 is SNHLY and CDR2 is FYNNEI in the germline V gene. The CDR3 is made up of 15 amino acids. The V end was cut by 7 bases, the J end by 0 bases, with 13 bases between. The CDR3 loop is CASTRGANSYNEQFF. The CDR3 nucleotides read TGTGCCAGCACCAGAGGGGCCAACTCCTACAATGAGCAGTTCTTC. Looking up the rest from reference TRBV2 and TRBJ2-1 gives the full variable domain: EPEVTQTPSHQVTQMGQEVILRCVPISNHLYFYWYRQILGQKVEFLVSFYNNEISEKSEIFDDQFSVERPDGSNFTLKIRSTKLEDSAMYFCASTRGANSYNEQFFGPGTRLTVL.

The chain combines TRBV2 with TRBJ1-4; D unresolved. CDR3 size: 16 residues. CDR1 SNHLY and CDR2 FYNNEI come from the germline V gene. The V end lost 0 bases, the J end lost 9 bases, and 17 bases lay between the germline ends. This CDR3 is CASSEALLGSGKKLFF. The CDR3 nucleotides are TGTGCCAGCAGTGAAGCGCTTCTTGGATCGGGTAAAAAACTGTTTTTT.

On this clonotype itself: A much larger clonotype is one base distant, so this may be a read error. This chain joins TRBV12-3 or TRBV12-4 and TRBJ2-1; D tentatively fits TRBD1 or TRBD2 (5 bases each). CDR3 length: 13 amino acids. V was cut by 6 bases and J by 10 bases, with 16 bases left in between. The CDR3 is CASSRDGFYEQFF. The CDR3 bases are TGTGCCAGCAGCCGGGACGGATTCTACGAGCAGTTCTTC.

As regards this clonotype: It may be a read error: a sequence one base away is much more abundant. The V call is TRBV4-1, the J call TRBJ2-3, with TRBD2 identical over 11 bases. J lost 2 bases, V lost 1 base, and 5 bases had no gene match. Germline CDR1 and CDR2: MGHRA and YSYEKL. The length of the CDR3 is 17 residues. CDR3 sequence reads: CASSQVLAGGPTDTQYF. As DNA, the CDR3 is TGCGCCAGCAGCCAAGTCCTAGCGGGGGGACCCACAGATACGCAGTATTTT.

This clonotype occurred a few times. V usage is TRBV7-8 and J usage is TRBJ1-2; D ambiguous. Trimming removed 2 bases from V and 2 bases from J, with 12 bases in between. This CDR3 is built from 15 residues. CDR1 is SGHVS and CDR2 is FQNEAQ in the germline V gene. CDR3 loop: CASSLSKGANYGYTF. In DNA form, the CDR3 reads TGTGCCAGCAGCTTATCTAAGGGAGCGAACTATGGCTACACCTTC.

CDR3 sequence (DNA): TGCGCCAGCAGCGGGGGACAGGGGGGGGTGACAGATACGCAGTATTTT. Amino acid sequence: CASSGGQGGVTDTQYF. The rearrangement joins TRBV5-1 to TRBJ2-3, with TRBD1 identical over 11 bases. CDR3 length: 16 residues. Trimming removed 4 bases from V and 3 bases from J; junction bases left unmatched: 7. CDR1 and CDR2 (germline): SGHRS, YFSETQ.